The clone carrying this T cell receptor beta chain was picked up many times. What it binds is not known. During its preparation, the TCRbeta library received unique molecular identifiers. MiXCR, run by TCRdb on the PCR reads, gives a single entry per CDR3 protein. The sample yields under 250,000 distinct CDR3 sequences, approximately 7% seen once. These data are taken from a study of T-cell reconstitution after alpha-beta-depleted transplantation in children. Study findings and constraints: One year post-transplant, T-cell counts and diversity were largely derived from T cells produced anew. Reports say that about two months after transplant, the alpha-beta T cells came out of several hundred graft clones that had expanded. Diversity of TCRbeta at day 60 was high in some patients, arising from surviving recipient T cells and thymic progenitors.

V was cut by 2 bases and J by 4 bases, with 13 bases left in between. CDR1 is SGHDT, CDR2 YYEEEE, per germline. This CDR3 has 14 amino acids. The origin of this receptor is a boy aged 2-9 years with acute lymphoblastic leukemia, due to receive a stem cell transplant. This material consisted of PBMCs, taken before TCRalphabeta/CD19-depleted stem cell transplant. The chain links TRBV5-6 to TRBJ2-7; D uncertain. CDR3 nucleotides: TGTGCCAGCAGCTTCAAGGGTCTAGTATACGAGCAGTACTTC. It is translated as CASSFKGLVYEQYF.